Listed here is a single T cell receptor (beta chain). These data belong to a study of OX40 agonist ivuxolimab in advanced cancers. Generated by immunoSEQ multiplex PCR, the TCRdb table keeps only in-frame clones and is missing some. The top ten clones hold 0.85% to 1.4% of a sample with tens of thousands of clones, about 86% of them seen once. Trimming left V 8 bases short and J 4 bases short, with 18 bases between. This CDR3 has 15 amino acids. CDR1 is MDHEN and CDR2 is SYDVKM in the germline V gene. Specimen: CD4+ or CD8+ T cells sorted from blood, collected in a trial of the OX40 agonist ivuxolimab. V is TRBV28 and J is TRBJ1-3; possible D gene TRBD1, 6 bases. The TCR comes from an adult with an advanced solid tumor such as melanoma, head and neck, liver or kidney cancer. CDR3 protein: CASGGSVVGGNTIYF. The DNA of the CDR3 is TGTGCCAGCGGGGGCTCCGTGGTAGGAGGAAACACCATATATTTT.